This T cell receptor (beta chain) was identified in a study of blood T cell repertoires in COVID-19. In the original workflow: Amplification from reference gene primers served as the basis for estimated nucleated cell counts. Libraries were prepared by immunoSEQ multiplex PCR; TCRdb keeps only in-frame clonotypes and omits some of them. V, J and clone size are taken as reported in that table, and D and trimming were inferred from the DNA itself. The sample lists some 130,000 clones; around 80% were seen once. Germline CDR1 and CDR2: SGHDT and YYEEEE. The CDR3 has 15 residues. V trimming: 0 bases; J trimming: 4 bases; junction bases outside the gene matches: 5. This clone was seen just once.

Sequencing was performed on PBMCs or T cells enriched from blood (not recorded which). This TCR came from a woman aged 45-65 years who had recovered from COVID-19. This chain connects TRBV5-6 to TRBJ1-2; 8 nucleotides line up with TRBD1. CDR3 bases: TGTGCCAGCAGCTTGGTTGGACAGGGCTCCTATGGCTACACCTTC. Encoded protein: CASSLVGQGSYGYTF.